This T cell receptor beta chain comes out of a study of T cell responses to AZD1222 COVID-19 vaccine. General study results and limits: Recipients of two AZD1222 doses showed rising Spike-specific TCR breadth and depth. Among spike-specific TCRs, nearly half reportedly target unmutated variant regions. Only a handful of AZD1222 recipients were seropositive at baseline.

Pooling was applied to second doses at about 4 or about 12 weeks. The V gene lost 3 bases and the J gene lost 7 bases, with 12 bases spanning the gap. The V gene's germline CDR1 is SEHNR and CDR2 FQNEAQ (reference sequence). This CDR3 contains 14 residues. Sequencing was performed with immunoSEQ multiplex PCR; in TCRdb, only in-frame clones are kept and a portion is missing. This repertoire shows 180,000 or so clones, 92% found once; its top ten account for about 1.9%. As to this clone: Its antigen is undetermined.

The sample in question was peripheral blood, obtained 28 days after the second AZD1222 dose. The chain is built from TRBV7-9 and TRBJ1-4; D is possibly TRBD1 (5 bases). The sequence was obtained from an adult who received the AZD1222 COVID-19 vaccine. CDR3 region: CASSLGFGGEKLFF. CDR3 DNA: TGTGCCAGCAGCTTGGGATTCGGGGGTGAAAAACTGTTTTTT.